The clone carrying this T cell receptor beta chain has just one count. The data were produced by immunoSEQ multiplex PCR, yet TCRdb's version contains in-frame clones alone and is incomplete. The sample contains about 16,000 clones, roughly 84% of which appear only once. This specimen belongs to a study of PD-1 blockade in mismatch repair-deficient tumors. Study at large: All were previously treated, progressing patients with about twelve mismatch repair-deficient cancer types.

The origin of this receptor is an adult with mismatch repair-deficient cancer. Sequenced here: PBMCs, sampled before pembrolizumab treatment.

The CDR3: CASSAAGKYEQYF. CDR3 sequence (DNA): TGTGCCAGCAGTGCAGCAGGGAAATACGAGCAGTACTTC. V usage is TRBV2 and J usage is TRBJ2-7; D may be TRBD1 (5 bases). Germline V gene sequence: CDR1 SNHLY, CDR2 FYNNEI. V was clipped by 4 bases and J by 4 bases, with 11 bases between them. This CDR3 comprises 13 residues.